This entry lists 21 T cell receptor beta chains sequenced from one sample in a study of Graves' ophthalmopathy and Graves' hyperthyroidism. The authors amplified TCR beta CDR3 regions from RNA transcripts. HTBI-primed first-round RT-PCR preceded second-round multiplex PCR. TCRdb itself ran the multiplex PCR reads through MiXCR, one entry per CDR3 protein. The table lists some 160,000 distinct CDR3 sequences, 30% to 45% of them singletons. Sequences were obtained from peripheral blood. These receptors were collected from a man aged 25-45 years with Graves' ophthalmopathy.

CDR3 region: CSARDRGDYSNQPQHF. In DNA form, the CDR3 reads TGCAGTGCTAGAGACAGGGGGGACTATAGCAATCAGCCCCAGCATTTT. The chain couples TRBV20-1 to TRBJ1-5; 7 bases line up with TRBD1. J lost 0 bases, V lost 0 bases, and 5 bases had no gene match. CDR1 is DFQATT and CDR2 is SNEGSKA in the germline V gene (reference sequence). The CDR3 totals 16 residues.

The rearrangement joins TRBV7-2 to TRBJ1-2; no reliable D call. CDR1 and CDR2 from the germline V gene are SGHTA and FQGNSA. This CDR3 is 12 amino acids long. The V gene lost 0 bases and the J gene lost 8 bases, with 7 bases spanning the gap. The DNA for the CDR3 is TGTGCCAGCAGCTTAGCGATGCTGGGCTACACCTTC. Translated: CASSLAMLGYTF.

The chain couples TRBV7-8 to TRBJ1-1, with D perhaps matching TRBD1 (5 bases). Trimming took 3 bases from V and 7 from J, leaving 6 bases between them. CDR3 size: 11 residues. From germline, CDR1 is SGHVS and CDR2 FQNEAQ. The CDR3 bases are TGTGCCAGCAGCTTCGACAGTGAAGCTTTCTTT. Amino acids: CASSFDSEAFF. Using reference TRBV7-8 and TRBJ1-1 for the parts outside the CDR3, the full variable domain is GAGVSQSPRYKVAKRGQDVALRCDPISGHVSLFWYQQALGQGPEFLTYFQNEAQLDKSGLPSDRFFAERPEGSVSTLKIQRTQQEDSAVYLCASSFDSEAFFGQGTRLTVV.

The table lists this clonotype with many counts. V usage is TRBV6-2 or TRBV6-3 and J usage is TRBJ2-2, with 9 bases matching TRBD2. Germline-derived CDR1 and CDR2 are MNHEY and SVGEGT. This CDR3 is 16 amino acids long. Trimming cost V 6 bases and J 2 bases; bases outside gene matches: 7. The CDR3, as DNA: TGTGCCAGCAGAGTGAGCGGGAGGACTAACACCGGGGAGCTGTTTTTT. Translating gives CASRVSGRTNTGELFF.

This clonotype came up many times. The V call is TRBV6-2 or TRBV6-3, the J call TRBJ2-7, with D perhaps TRBD1 (6 bases). Trimming removed 5 bases from V and 11 bases from J, with 13 bases in between. This CDR3 has 11 amino acids. The germline CDR1 and CDR2 sequences are MNHEY and SVGEGT. The CDR3 DNA sequence: TGTGCCAGCAGTCAGGGGCCATGGGAGTACTTC. It translates to CASSQGPWEYF.

At least ten counts were recorded for this clonotype. This rearrangement joins TRBV27 to TRBJ2-2; D is uncertain. The CDR3 extends over 13 amino acids. Looked up from germline, CDR1 is MNHEY and CDR2 is SMNVEV (reference sequence). Trimming removed 6 bases at V and 0 bases at J, with 5 bases between. CDR3 protein: CASRGPNTGELFF. The DNA for the CDR3 is TGTGCCAGCAGGGGCCCGAACACCGGGGAGCTGTTTTTT.

This clonotype was counted at least ten times. The rearrangement links TRBV12-3 or TRBV12-4 to TRBJ2-7, with TRBD1 matching 12 bases. This CDR3 comprises 18 residues. The ends lost 6 bases at V and 0 bases at J; junction bases unmatched: 12. The CDR3 DNA is TGTGCCAGCAGCCGAGGGACAGGGGGCTTAACTAGCTCCTACGAGCAGTACTTC. Its protein product is CASSRGTGGLTSSYEQYF.

This chain joins TRBV2 and TRBJ1-5, with unresolved D. The germline V gene encodes CDR1 SNHLY and CDR2 FYNNEI. The CDR3 loop spans 13 amino acids. With 9 bases removed from V and 4 bases from J, the gap between germline ends came to 13 bases. The CDR3 reads CASKQLGNQPQHF. The CDR3 DNA reads TGTGCCAGTAAACAGCTGGGGAATCAGCCCCAGCATTTT.

This clonotype has ten or more counts. CDR3 DNA sequence: TGTGCCAGCAGCCGCATCCCAGCGGGGAGCTCCTACGAGCAGTACTTC. This encodes CASSRIPAGSSYEQYF. V is TRBV11-2 and J is TRBJ2-7; TRBD2 matches at 7 bases. The CDR3 consists of 16 residues. Germline CDR1 reads SGHAT; CDR2 reads FQNNGV. V lost 5 bases to trimming and J lost 0 bases; unmatched junction nucleotides: 10.

This chain connects TRBV28 to TRBJ2-7; unclear D gene. This CDR3 region has 14 residues. Trimming pared 6 bases from V and 0 bases from J, leaving 12 bases between. Per germline, CDR1 MDHEN and CDR2 SYDVKM. The DNA of the CDR3 is TGTGCCAGCAGGAGGCCTTCGAGCTCCTACGAGCAGTACTTC. Translating it yields CASRRPSSSYEQYF.

This clonotype was seen ten or more times. The V and J genes are TRBV18 and TRBJ1-1; D is unresolved. The V end lost 3 bases, the J end lost 0 bases, and 8 bases lay between the germline ends. Germline CDR1 KGHSH, CDR2 LQKENI. This CDR3 has 14 amino acids. The CDR3 region has the DNA TGTGCCAGCTCACCGGGATACATGAACACTGAAGCTTTCTTT. It encodes CASSPGYMNTEAFF.

This clonotype was seen repeatedly, ten times or more. The rearrangement links TRBV12-3 or TRBV12-4 to TRBJ1-3; D gene unclear. This CDR3 contains 16 residues. V dropped 5 bases and J dropped 1 base, with 15 bases sitting between them. The CDR3 spells CASSPDPEVSGNTIYF. CDR3 nucleotides: TGTGCCAGCAGTCCGGACCCCGAGGTTTCTGGAAACACCATATATTTT.

This clonotype was observed at least ten times. The CDR3 reads CASSLGAGANRGAFF. The CDR3, as DNA: TGTGCCAGTAGTTTGGGAGCCGGGGCCAACAGGGGAGCTTTCTTT. V usage is TRBV19 and J usage is TRBJ1-1; 7 bases are shared with TRBD1. Germline-derived CDR1 and CDR2 are LNHDA and SQIVND (reference sequence). V shed 5 bases and J 10 bases; nucleotides not matched to a gene: 16. CDR3 length: 15 amino acids.

This rearrangement joins TRBV6-5 to TRBJ1-2; 8 bases fit TRBD1. Germline lookup yields CDR1 MNHEY and CDR2 SVGAGI. Trimming took 0 bases from V and 4 from J; bases not matched to a gene: 10. The CDR3 extends over 17 amino acids. CDR3 protein: CASSYSIPTGGRYGYTF. CDR3 sequence (DNA): TGTGCCAGCAGTTACTCAATCCCTACAGGGGGTCGCTATGGCTACACCTTC.

This clonotype came up many times. The chain uses TRBV20-1 and TRBJ2-7; TRBD2 agrees at 8 bases. Trimming at V came to 3 bases and at J to 5 bases, leaving 12 bases not matched to a gene. Germline loops: CDR1 DFQATT, CDR2 SNEGSKA (reference sequence). The CDR3 is made up of 15 amino acids. CDR3 sequence: CSASSPREGLDEQYF. CDR3 coding DNA: TGCAGTGCTAGTTCCCCCCGGGAGGGCCTAGACGAGCAGTACTTC.

In this sample, this clonotype turned up many times. This rearrangement joins TRBV12-3 or TRBV12-4 to TRBJ2-7, with TRBD2 as a possible D gene (6 bases). Trimming left V 8 bases short and J 10 bases short, with 12 bases between. The CDR3 extends over 10 amino acids. In DNA form, the CDR3 reads TGTGCCAGCGGGGGGAGTGTCCAGTACTTC. It is translated as CASGGSVQYF.

At least ten counts were recorded for this clonotype. The chain is built from TRBV7-4 and TRBJ2-6; 7 nucleotides align to TRBD2. The CDR3 consists of 21 residues. V lost 1 base, J lost 1 base, and 16 bases stayed unmatched. Germline V gene sequence: CDR1 SGHVT, CDR2 SQSDAQ. The CDR3 here is CASSLVDSRTSLKSGANVLTF. In nucleotides, the CDR3 is TGTGCCAGCAGCTTAGTAGACAGCCGGACTAGTCTTAAGTCTGGGGCCAACGTCCTGACTTTC.

In its sample, this clonotype was seen many times. The chain uses TRBV7-2 and TRBJ2-7; 11 nucleotides line up with TRBD2. Looked up from germline, CDR1 is SGHTA and CDR2 is FQGNSA. Trimming took 4 bases from V and 4 from J; bases not matched to a gene: 9. This CDR3 spans 16 amino acids. CDR3 nucleotides: TGTGCCAGCAGCTACTTAGCGGGAGGGACCCTTTACGAGCAGTACTTC. Its protein is CASSYLAGGTLYEQYF. Based on the CDR3 plus reference TRBV7-2 and TRBJ2-7, the full variable domain is GAGVSQSPSNKVTEKGKDVELRCDPISGHTALYWYRQSLGQGLEFLIYFQGNSAPDKSGLPSDRFSAERTGGSVSTLTIQRTQQEDSAVYLCASSYLAGGTLYEQYFGPGTRLTVT.

This clonotype was detected many times. This rearrangement joins TRBV9 to TRBJ1-2, with D perhaps TRBD1 (5 bases). Germline CDR1 reads SGDLS; CDR2 reads YYNGEE. Trimming pared 4 bases from V and 4 bases from J, leaving 11 bases between. The CDR3 consists of 13 residues. CDR3 sequence reads: CASSLGTVYGYTF. The CDR3, as DNA: TGTGCCAGCAGCCTCGGGACGGTCTATGGCTACACCTTC.

This clonotype occurred a few times. This sequence joins TRBV30 and TRBJ1-1; tentatively, D is TRBD1 (5 bases). The germline V gene encodes CDR1 GTSNPN and CDR2 SVGIG (reference sequence). This CDR3 is built from 16 residues. V shed 0 bases and J shed 2 bases, with 16 bases lying between them. CDR3 DNA: TGTGCCTGGAGTGTAGGCCGATGGGGGGGAAACACTGAAGCTTTCTTT. It is translated as CAWSVGRWGGNTEAFF. The entire variable domain, with the rest obtained from reference TRBV30 and TRBJ1-1, is as follows: SQTIHQWPATLVQPVGSPLSLECTVEGTSNPNLYWYRQAAGRGLQLLFYSVGIGQISSEVPQNLSASRPQDRQFILSSKKLLLSDSGFYLCAWSVGRWGGNTEAFFGQGTRLTVV.

CDR3 coding DNA: TGTGCCAGCAGTTTAGCAGGGGCCTATGGCTACACCTTC. It specifies CASSLAGAYGYTF. This chain connects TRBV12-3 or TRBV12-4 to TRBJ1-2; TRBD1 might be the D (5 bases). The CDR3 has 13 residues. The ends were cut back, 0 bases at V and 4 bases at J, with 6 bases in the middle.